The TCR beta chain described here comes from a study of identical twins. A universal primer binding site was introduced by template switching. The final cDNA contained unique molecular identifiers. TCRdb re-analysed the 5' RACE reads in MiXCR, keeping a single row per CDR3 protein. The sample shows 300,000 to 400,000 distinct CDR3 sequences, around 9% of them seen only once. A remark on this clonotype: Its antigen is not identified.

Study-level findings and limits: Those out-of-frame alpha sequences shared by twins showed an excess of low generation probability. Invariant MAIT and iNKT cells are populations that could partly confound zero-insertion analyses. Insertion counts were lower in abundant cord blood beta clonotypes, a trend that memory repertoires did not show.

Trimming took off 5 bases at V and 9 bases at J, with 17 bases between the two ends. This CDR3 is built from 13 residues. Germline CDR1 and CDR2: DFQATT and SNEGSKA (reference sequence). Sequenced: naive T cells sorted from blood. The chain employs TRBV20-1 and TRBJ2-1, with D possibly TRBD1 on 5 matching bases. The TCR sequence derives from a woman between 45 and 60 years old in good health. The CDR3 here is CSAHLIWGGEQFF. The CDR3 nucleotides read TGCAGTGCTCACCTTATTTGGGGCGGTGAGCAGTTCTTC.